This T cell receptor (beta chain) stems from a study of cytomegalovirus exposure and HLA in healthy donors. Turning to the study itself: Prior work identified 120 million or so unique TCR beta sequences in 150 million to 200 million T cells. Study-wide findings and caveats: An analysis that was carried out later associated 15,000 to 20,000 TCR beta sequences with HLA alleles at 0.05 false discovery rate. Other equally common chains were less clonally expanded than HLA-associated TCR beta chains, a later analysis showed.

A word on this clone: Its antigen remains unidentified.

Though probably carrying unrecorded immune exposures, donors were nominally healthy at sampling. Primers included in the PCR were 60 Vbeta and 13 Jbeta primers. Only in-frame clones appear in the TCRdb table, and some are missing; sequencing was by immunoSEQ multiplex PCR. Among around 140,000 clones listed, about three quarters were seen once. The sequence came from a male donor in good health and CMV-seronegative. Sequences were obtained from PBMCs.

The CDR3 here is CASSPAGGESTGELFF. CDR3 sequence (DNA): TGCGCCAGCAGCCCCGCAGGAGGTGAGAGCACCGGGGAGCTGTTTTTT. The gene calls are TRBV5-1 and TRBJ2-2, with a weak D call TRBD2 (5 bases). Looked up from germline, CDR1 is SGHRS and CDR2 is YFSETQ. CDR3 size: 16 residues. V lost 4 bases and J lost 4, with 17 bases in between.